This TCR beta chain was retrieved from a study of blood T cell repertoires in COVID-19. Whole-study context: Sources were T cells, B-cell-depleted T cells, or PBMCs; the material itself was cDNA or gDNA.

The CDR3 is 13 amino acids. With 2 bases clipped from V and 7 bases from J, the junction kept 4 bases outside the gene matches. Germline values: CDR1 MGHDK, CDR2 SYGVNS. In the original analysis: It was from reference gene primer amplification that nucleated cell counts were estimated. Profiling relied on immunoSEQ multiplex PCR, and the TCRdb table lists in-frame clones only, not all of them. V, J and clone size are those of that table, while D and trimming were read from the DNA. In the table there are tens of thousands of clones, over 80% of which are singletons. The chain recombines TRBV25-1 with TRBJ2-7; TRBD1 aligns across 8 bases. The sequenced sample was peripheral blood. The sequence was obtained from a human donor in a cohort sampled during active COVID-19. CDR3 residues: CASSEGQGREQYF. In nucleotides, the CDR3 is TGTGCCAGCAGTGAAGGACAGGGCCGGGAGCAGTACTTC.